This T cell receptor beta chain was captured by sequencing in a study of blood T cell repertoires in COVID-19. Across the whole study: PBMCs, B-cell-depleted T cells, or T cells provided the cDNA or gDNA that made up the material.

The CDR3 has 16 residues. Trimming cost V 3 bases and J 4 bases, with 14 bases left between them. The germline V gene has CDR1 KGHDR and CDR2 SFDVKD. In the original workflow: By means of reference gene primer amplification, nucleated cell counts were estimated. Profiling relied on immunoSEQ multiplex PCR, and the TCRdb table lists in-frame clones only, not all of them. V and J calls and clone size are copied from that table; D and trimming were computed from the DNA. Here the sample spans approximately 230,000 clones, approximately 90% being singletons. J is TRBJ2-2 and V is TRBV24-1; the D gene is possibly TRBD1 (6 bases). This clonotype was sampled from a man younger than 45 who had recovered from COVID-19. Input material: peripheral blood. CDR3 sequence reads: CATSDQWGRGTGELFF. The CDR3 bases are TGTGCCACCAGTGATCAATGGGGGCGCGGCACCGGGGAGCTGTTTTTT.